This TCR beta chain appears in the sequencing data of a study of blood T cell repertoires in COVID-19 (dated by TCRdb to 2020 to 2021). In terms of the full investigation: The collaborator samples originated in the United States, Italy and Spain and spanned the acute and convalescent phases of COVID-19. The material from the prospective study consisted of cDNA or gDNA derived from T cells, B-cell-depleted T cells, or PBMCs. Deeply sampled blood TCRbeta repertoires from subjects exposed to, actively infected with, or recovered from COVID-19 were included in the dataset. The repertoires were made available in a free public database intended to serve as a resource for research on the immune response to SARS-CoV-2. Samples came from the ongoing ImmuneRACE study (first 160 participants) plus 1,254 subjects from 6 global collaborators. Nearly every sample came with metadata listing a de-identified subject ID, COVID-19 status, age in years and sex. Where HLA class I and class II types were available, the types were taken from metadata supplied by the sample provider, not from assay-based typing. Summary of the overall study and its limitations: How much clinical and demographic metadata was included differed by source and by participant, and the metadata was provided uncurated.

Of note for this clone: Its antigen target is currently unknown. It has no much larger one-base neighbor in the sample; base qualities were not kept.

One collaborating source in Seattle enrolled patients while the patients were actively infected and followed the patients over time throughout the course of disease. Whole blood was collected in K2EDTA tubes by collaborating institutions according to the institutions' own protocols. For TCRbeta analysis, collaborators shipped samples as frozen whole blood, isolated PBMCs, or DNA extracted from either of those sample types. Germline trimming: 4 bases from V, 3 bases from J; junction bases outside gene matches: 6. The CDR3 starts with the cysteine, ends with the phenylalanine, and has 15 residues. Left in the record is the CDR3 DNA by itself, 45 bases read in frame from the first base. Looking up the germline V gene yields CDR1 SGHRS and CDR2 YFSETQ. TCRbeta CDR3 regions were amplified from genomic DNA by means of the immunoSEQ Assay, a bias-controlled multiplex PCR. The paper's processing steps were these. The number of nucleated cells in each sample was estimated from the amplification of reference gene primers within the assay. To quantify the absolute abundance of each unique TCRbeta CDR3 rearrangement, sequence reads were collapsed and filtered. For each sample, productive Simpson clonality was calculated as the square root of Simpson's diversity index across productive rearrangements. TCRdb provides this immuneACCESS table in a form limited to in-frame rearrangements. Some clones are lacking; in checked studies, under half of them reflect an unresolved V gene, and why the rest are absent is not known. V, J and clone size are taken as reported in that table, and D and trimming were inferred from the DNA itself. The sample contains some 400,000 clones, around 87% of them found a single time. The ten largest clones take up under 11% of the sample.

The chain is assembled from TRBV5-1 and TRBJ2-7; TRBD2 agrees with 11 junctional bases. The sample taken for sequencing was peripheral blood. The sequence came from a woman aged 25 to 45 with COVID-19, enrolled during active disease. The DNA sequence is as follows: TGCGCCAGCAGCCCGACTAGCGGGATAAACTACGAGCAGTACTTC. This encodes CASSPTSGINYEQYF.